In this sample, the clone carrying this TCR beta chain turned up once. As yet, its antigen is unknown. The record originates from a study of shared clonotypes between healthy human individuals. Study-level results: Relative to memory subsets, naive subsets generally showed larger estimated richness. Clonotypes shared by all four donors outscored non-shared clonotypes in generation probability. Rarefaction showed sorted-subset sequencing was incomplete despite large depth.

The table came from immunoSEQ multiplex PCR; TCRdb's copy has only in-frame clones and leaves some out. The sample contains a few hundred thousand clones, 95% of which appear only once. Terminally differentiated effector memory CD45RA+ cells were left out of the naive CD8 fraction, which was CD45RO-negative and positively selected for CCR7. The CDR3 has 15 residues. V was cut by 3 bases and J by 6 bases, with 20 bases left in between. CDR1 SQVTM and CDR2 ANQGSEA come from the germline V gene. V and J are TRBV29-1 and TRBJ1-2, with D tentatively TRBD1 (5 bases). The receptor comes from a young woman in good health. Source material: naive CD8+ T cells sorted from blood. The CDR3 nucleotides are TGCAGCGTTGAGGCAGGGTCTGCCCCTATGGATGGCTACACCTTC. It codes for CSVEAGSAPMDGYTF.